This TCR beta chain came from a study of PD-L1 blockade in urothelial cancer. Study details: Anywhere from 0 to 3 prior chemotherapy regimens had been received by patients. Blood analysis took place 3 weeks (second dose) and 6 weeks after treatment start.

Germline values: CDR1 MDHEN, CDR2 SYDVKM. The CDR3 spans 17 residues. V was shortened by 2 bases and J by 0 bases, with 13 bases between the two germline ends. Specified time point: peripheral blood 6 weeks after treatment start. The repertoire was sequenced with immunoSEQ multiplex PCR; TCRdb's copy has only in-frame clones and lacks some. The sample consists of about 35,000 clones, more than 75% of them appearing once. V gene TRBV28 combines with J gene TRBJ1-4; no reliable D call. The material sequenced was PBMCs, taken around atezolizumab (anti-PD-L1) treatment. This TCR was sampled from a man aged 40-55 years with urothelial cancer. CDR3 bases: TGTGCCAGCAGTTTAAGGCGGCCAAGCGCAACTAATGAAAAACTGTTTTTT. Translated, it gives CASSLRRPSATNEKLFF.